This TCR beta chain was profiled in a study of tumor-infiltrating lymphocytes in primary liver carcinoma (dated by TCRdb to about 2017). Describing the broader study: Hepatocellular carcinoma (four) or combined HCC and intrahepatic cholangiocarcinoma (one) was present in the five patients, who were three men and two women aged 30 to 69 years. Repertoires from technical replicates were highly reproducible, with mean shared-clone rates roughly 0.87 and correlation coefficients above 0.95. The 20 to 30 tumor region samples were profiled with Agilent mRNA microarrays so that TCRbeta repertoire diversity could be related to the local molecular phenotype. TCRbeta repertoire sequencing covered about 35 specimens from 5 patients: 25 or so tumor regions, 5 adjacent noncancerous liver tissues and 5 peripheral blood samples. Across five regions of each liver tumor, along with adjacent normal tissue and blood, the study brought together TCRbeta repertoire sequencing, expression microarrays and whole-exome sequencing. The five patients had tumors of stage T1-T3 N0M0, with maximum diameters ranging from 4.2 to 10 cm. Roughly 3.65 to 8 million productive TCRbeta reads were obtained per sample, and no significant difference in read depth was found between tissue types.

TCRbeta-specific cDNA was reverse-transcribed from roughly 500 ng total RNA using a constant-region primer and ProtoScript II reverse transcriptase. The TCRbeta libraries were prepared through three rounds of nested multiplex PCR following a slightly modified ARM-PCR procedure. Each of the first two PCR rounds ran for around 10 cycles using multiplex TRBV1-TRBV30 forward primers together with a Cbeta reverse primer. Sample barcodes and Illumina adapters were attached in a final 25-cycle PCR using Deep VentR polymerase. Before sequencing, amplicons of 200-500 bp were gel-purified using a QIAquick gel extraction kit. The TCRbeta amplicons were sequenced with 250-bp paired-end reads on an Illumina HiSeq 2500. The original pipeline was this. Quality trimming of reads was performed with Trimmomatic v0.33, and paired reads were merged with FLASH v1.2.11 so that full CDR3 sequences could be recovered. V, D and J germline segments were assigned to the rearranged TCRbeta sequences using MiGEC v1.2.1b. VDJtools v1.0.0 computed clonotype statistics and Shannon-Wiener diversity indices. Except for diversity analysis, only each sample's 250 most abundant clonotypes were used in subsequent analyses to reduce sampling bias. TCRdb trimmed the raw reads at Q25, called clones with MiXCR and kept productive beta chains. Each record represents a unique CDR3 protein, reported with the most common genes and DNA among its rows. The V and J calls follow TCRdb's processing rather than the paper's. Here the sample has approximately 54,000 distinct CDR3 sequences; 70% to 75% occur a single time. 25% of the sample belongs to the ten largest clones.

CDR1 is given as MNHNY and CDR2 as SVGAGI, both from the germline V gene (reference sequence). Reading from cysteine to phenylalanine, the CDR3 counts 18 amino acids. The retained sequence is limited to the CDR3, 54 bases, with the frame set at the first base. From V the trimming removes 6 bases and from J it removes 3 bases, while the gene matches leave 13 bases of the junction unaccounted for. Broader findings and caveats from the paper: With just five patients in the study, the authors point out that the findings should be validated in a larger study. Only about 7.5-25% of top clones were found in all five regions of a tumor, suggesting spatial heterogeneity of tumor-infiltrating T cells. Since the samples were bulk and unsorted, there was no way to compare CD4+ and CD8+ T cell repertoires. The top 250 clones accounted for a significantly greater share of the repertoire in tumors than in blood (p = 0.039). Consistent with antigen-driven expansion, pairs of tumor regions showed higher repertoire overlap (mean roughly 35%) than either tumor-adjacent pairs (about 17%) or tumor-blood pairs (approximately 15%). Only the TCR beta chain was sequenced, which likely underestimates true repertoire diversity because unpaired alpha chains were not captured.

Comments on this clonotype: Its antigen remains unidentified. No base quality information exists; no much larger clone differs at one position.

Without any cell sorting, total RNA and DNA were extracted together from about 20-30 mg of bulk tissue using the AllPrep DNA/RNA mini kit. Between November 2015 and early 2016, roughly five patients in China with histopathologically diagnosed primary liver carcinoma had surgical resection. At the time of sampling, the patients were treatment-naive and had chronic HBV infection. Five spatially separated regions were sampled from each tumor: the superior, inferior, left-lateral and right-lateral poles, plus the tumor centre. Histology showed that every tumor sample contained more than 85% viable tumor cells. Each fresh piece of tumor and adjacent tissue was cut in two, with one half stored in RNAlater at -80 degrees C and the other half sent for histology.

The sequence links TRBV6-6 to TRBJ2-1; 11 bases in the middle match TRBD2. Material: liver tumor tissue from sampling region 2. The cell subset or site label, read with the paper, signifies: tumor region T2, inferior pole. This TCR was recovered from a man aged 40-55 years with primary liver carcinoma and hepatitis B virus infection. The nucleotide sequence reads TGTGCCAGCAGCGAGGGAGTAGCGGGAGGGCCGATCTACAATGAGCAGTTCTTC. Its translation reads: CASSEGVAGGPIYNEQFF.